These 3 T cell receptor beta chains share one sample of origin, sequenced in a study of early T cells in non-severe SARS-CoV-2 infection. TCRdb analysed the 5' RACE reads with MiXCR anew, one entry per CDR3 protein. In the table there are over 85,000 distinct CDR3 sequences, approximately 16% of which are singletons. Source material: whole blood. The receptors derive from an adult who was a healthcare worker with PCR-confirmed SARS-CoV-2 infection or an uninfected control (not recorded which).

This clonotype showed up many times. The J gene is TRBJ2-3, the V gene TRBV7-6; 7 bases match TRBD2. CDR3 length: 14 amino acids. CDR1 and CDR2 from the germline V gene are SGHVS and FNYEAQ. V lost 4 bases to trimming and J lost 3 bases; unmatched junction nucleotides: 4. CDR3: CASSSGTKTDTQYF. The CDR3 nucleotides read TGTGCCAGCAGCTCCGGGACTAAGACAGATACGCAGTATTTT.

This clonotype was found a few times. This chain links TRBV9 with TRBJ2-2; 9 nucleotides align to TRBD1. V gave up 1 base and J gave up 5 bases; unmatched junction bases: 3. This CDR3 has 15 residues. From germline, CDR1 is SGDLS and CDR2 YYNGEE. CDR3 nucleotides: TGTGCCAGCAGCGTAAAACAGGGGGCGACCGGGGAGCTGTTTTTT. It encodes CASSVKQGATGELFF.

The rearrangement uses TRBV5-1 and TRBJ2-1; D possibly uses TRBD1 or TRBD2 (5 bases each). CDR1 and CDR2 from the germline V gene are SGHRS and YFSETQ. CDR3 length equals 14 residues. V lost 5 bases and J lost 2, with 11 bases in between. The chain's CDR3 is CASRGDRTYNEQFF. CDR3 bases: TGCGCCAGCAGAGGGGACCGGACCTACAATGAGCAGTTCTTC.